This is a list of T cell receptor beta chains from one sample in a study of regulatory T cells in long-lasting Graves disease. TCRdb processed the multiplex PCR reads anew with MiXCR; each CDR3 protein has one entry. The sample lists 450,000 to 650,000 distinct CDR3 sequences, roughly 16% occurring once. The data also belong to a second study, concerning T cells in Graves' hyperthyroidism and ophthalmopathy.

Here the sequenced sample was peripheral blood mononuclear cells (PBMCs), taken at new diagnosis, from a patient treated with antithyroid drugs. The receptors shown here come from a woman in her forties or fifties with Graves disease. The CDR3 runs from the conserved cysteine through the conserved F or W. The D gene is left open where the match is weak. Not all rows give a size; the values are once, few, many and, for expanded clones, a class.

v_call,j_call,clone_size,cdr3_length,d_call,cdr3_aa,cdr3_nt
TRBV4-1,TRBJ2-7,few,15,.,CASSQLEGTFDEQYF,TGCGCCAGCAGCCAACTCGAGGGGACATTCGACGAGCAGTACTTC
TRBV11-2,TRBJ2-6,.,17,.,CASSPAGVSSGANVLTF,TGTGCCAGCAGTCCCGCAGGGGTGAGCTCTGGGGCCAACGTCCTGACTTTC
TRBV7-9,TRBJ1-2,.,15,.,CASSLDPGTLYGYTF,TGTGCCAGCAGCTTGGACCCCGGGACACTCTATGGCTACACCTTC
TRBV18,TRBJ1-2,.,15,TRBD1,CAGSPRDRPPNGYTF,TGTGCCGGCTCACCACGGGACAGGCCTCCTAATGGCTACACCTTC
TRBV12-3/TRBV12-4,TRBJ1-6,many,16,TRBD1,CASSSGTGGYNSPLHF,TGTGCCAGCAGTTCAGGGACAGGGGGCTATAATTCACCCCTCCACTTT
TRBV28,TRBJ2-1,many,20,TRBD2,CASSLSRASGGPSSYNEQFF,TGTGCCAGCAGTTTGAGTAGGGCTAGCGGGGGGCCAAGCTCCTACAATGAGCAGTTCTTC
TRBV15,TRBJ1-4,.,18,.,CATSRDQIVRGRGEKLFF,TGTGCCACCAGCAGAGACCAGATCGTCAGGGGCCGGGGAGAAAAACTGTTTTTT
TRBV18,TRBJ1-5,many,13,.,CASSPGSNQPQHF,TGTGCCAGCTCACCGGGAAGCAATCAGCCCCAGCATTTT
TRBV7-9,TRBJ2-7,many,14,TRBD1,CASSPGTGNYEQYF,TGTGCCAGCAGCCCGGGGACAGGGAACTACGAGCAGTACTTC
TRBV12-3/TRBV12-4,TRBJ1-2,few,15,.,CASSLAGTRDYGYTF,TGTGCCAGCAGTTTAGCGGGCACTAGGGACTATGGCTACACCTTC
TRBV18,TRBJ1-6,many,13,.,CASSRGRNSPLHF,TGTGCCAGCAGTCGCGGCCGGAATTCACCCCTCCACTTT
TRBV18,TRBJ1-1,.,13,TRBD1,CASSLQRQGVAFF,TGTGCCAGCTCACTTCAGAGACAGGGGGTCGCTTTCTTT
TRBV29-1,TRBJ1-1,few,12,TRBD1,CSVGDSTTEAFF,TGCAGCGTTGGGGACAGCACCACTGAAGCTTTCTTT
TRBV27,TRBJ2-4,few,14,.,CASRADGAKNIQYF,TGTGCCAGCAGGGCGGACGGAGCCAAAAACATTCAGTACTTC
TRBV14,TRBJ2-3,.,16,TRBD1,CASSPGTEANTDTQYF,TGTGCCAGCAGCCCCGGGACAGAGGCTAACACAGATACGCAGTATTTT
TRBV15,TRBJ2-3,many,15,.,CATSTGEIYTDTQYF,TGTGCCACCAGCACGGGCGAGATCTATACAGATACGCAGTATTTT
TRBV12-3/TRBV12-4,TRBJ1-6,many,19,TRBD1,CASSTSGTGYISYNSPLHF,TGTGCCAGCAGTACCTCAGGGACAGGGTATATCTCCTATAATTCACCCCTCCACTTT
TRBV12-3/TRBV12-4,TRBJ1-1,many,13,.,CASRRRTGTEAFF,TGTGCCAGCAGGAGACGAACAGGGACTGAAGCTTTCTTT
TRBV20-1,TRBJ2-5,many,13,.,CSATGQGQETQYF,TGCAGTGCTACTGGTCAGGGCCAAGAGACCCAGTACTTC
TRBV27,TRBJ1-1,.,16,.,CASSLSGEGESTEAFF,TGTGCCAGCAGTTTATCCGGGGAGGGTGAGAGCACTGAAGCTTTCTTT
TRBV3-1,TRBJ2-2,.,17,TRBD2,CASSRMGLAGNTGELFF,TGTGCCAGCAGCCGCATGGGACTAGCGGGGAACACCGGGGAGCTGTTTTTT
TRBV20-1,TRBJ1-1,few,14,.,CSARGQVVQGEAFF,TGCAGTGCTAGAGGTCAAGTAGTGCAGGGTGAAGCTTTCTTT
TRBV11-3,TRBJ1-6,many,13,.,CASSQDQVSPLHF,TGTGCCAGCAGCCAAGACCAGGTTTCACCCCTCCACTTT
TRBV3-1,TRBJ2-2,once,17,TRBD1,CASSQLGGQGDTGELFF,TGTGCCAGCAGCCAGCTAGGGGGACAGGGTGACACCGGGGAGCTGTTTTTT
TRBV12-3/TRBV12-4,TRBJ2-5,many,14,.,CASSPQLFGETQYF,TGTGCCAGCAGTCCTCAATTATTCGGGGAGACCCAGTACTTC
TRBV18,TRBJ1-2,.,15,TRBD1,CASSNIRDRIYGYTF,TGTGCCAGCTCTAACATACGGGACAGGATCTATGGCTACACCTTC
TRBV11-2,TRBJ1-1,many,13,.,CASSPRPGRAAFF,TGTGCCAGCAGCCCCCGCCCTGGCAGGGCGGCTTTCTTT
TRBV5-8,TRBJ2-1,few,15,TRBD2,CASSFVRGGADEQFF,TGTGCCAGCAGCTTTGTACGCGGGGGGGCCGATGAGCAGTTCTTC
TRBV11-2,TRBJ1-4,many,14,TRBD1,CASTGYPGGEKLFF,TGTGCCTCTACGGGATACCCAGGGGGTGAAAAACTGTTTTTT
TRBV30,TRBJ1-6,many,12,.,CAWGRRNSPLHF,TGTGCCTGGGGACGGCGGAATTCACCCCTCCACTTT
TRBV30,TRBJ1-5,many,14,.,CAWSVLGFGQPQHF,TGTGCCTGGAGTGTACTGGGTTTCGGGCAGCCCCAGCATTTT
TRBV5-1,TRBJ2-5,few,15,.,CASSLPDSFRETQYF,TGCGCCAGCAGCTTGCCCGACAGTTTCCGAGAGACCCAGTACTTC
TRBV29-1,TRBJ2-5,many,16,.,CSVEGLWTTLQETQYF,TGCAGCGTTGAAGGCCTTTGGACAACCTTGCAAGAGACCCAGTACTTC
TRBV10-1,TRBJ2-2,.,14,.,CASSERVGTGELFF,TGCGCCAGCAGTGAAAGGGTGGGGACCGGGGAGCTGTTTTTT
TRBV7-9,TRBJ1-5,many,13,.,CASSLGEGRPQHF,TGTGCCAGCAGCTTAGGAGAGGGGCGGCCCCAGCATTTT
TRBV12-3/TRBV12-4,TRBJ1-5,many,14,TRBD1,CASSFSRGLQPQHF,TGTGCCAGCAGTTTTTCCAGGGGGCTTCAGCCCCAGCATTTT
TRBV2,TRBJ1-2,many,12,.,CASTQENYGYTF,TGTGCCAGCACGCAAGAAAACTATGGCTACACCTTC
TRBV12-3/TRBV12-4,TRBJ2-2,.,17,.,CASSFDTLTRSRGELFF,TGTGCCAGCAGTTTTGATACCCTGACTCGGTCCAGAGGGGAGCTGTTTTTT
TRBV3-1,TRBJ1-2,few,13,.,CASSQWGGEGYTF,TGTGCCAGCAGCCAATGGGGAGGAGAGGGCTACACCTTC